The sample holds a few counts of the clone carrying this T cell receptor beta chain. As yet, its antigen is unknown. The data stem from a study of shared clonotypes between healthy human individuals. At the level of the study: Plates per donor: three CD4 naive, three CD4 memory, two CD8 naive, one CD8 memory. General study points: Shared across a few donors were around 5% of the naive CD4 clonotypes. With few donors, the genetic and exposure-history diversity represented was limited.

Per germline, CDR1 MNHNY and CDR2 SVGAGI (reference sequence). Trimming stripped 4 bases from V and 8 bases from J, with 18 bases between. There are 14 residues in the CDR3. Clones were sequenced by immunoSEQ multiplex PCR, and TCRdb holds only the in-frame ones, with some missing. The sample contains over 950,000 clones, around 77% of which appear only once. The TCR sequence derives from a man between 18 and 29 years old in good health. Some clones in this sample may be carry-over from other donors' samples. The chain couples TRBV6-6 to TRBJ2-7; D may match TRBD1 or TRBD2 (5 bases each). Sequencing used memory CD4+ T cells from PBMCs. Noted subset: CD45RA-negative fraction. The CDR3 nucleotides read TGTGCCAGCAGTTTGGGACGTTCCTTGGAGCAGCAGTACTTC. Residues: CASSLGRSLEQQYF.